Each of the 30 T cell receptor beta chains below was sequenced from the same sample in a study of blood T cell repertoires in COVID-19. Assay: immunoSEQ multiplex PCR; the TCRdb copy retains only in-frame clones and omits some. Found here are over 200,000 clones, under 90% of them singletons; the top ten hold around 1.8%. Sequences were obtained from PBMCs or T cells enriched from blood (not recorded which). The receptors were sampled from a man aged 55-75 years who had recovered from COVID-19.

The chain uses TRBV7-9 and TRBJ2-3; possible D gene TRBD1, 6 bases. The ends were cut back, 5 bases at V and 3 bases at J, with 15 bases in the middle. The CDR3 spans 15 residues. Germline V gene sequence: CDR1 SEHNR, CDR2 FQNEAQ (reference sequence). CDR3 coding DNA: TGTGCCAGCAGCGCCGAGGACAGAATTACAGATACGCAGTATTTT. Protein product: CASSAEDRITDTQYF.

J is TRBJ2-3 and V is TRBV5-1, with D unresolved. The germline V gene has CDR1 SGHRS and CDR2 YFSETQ. Trimming pared 4 bases from V and 1 base from J, leaving 4 bases between. This CDR3 is 12 amino acids long. The CDR3, as DNA: TGCGCCAGCAGCCTTCGCACAGATACGCAGTATTTT. Amino acids: CASSLRTDTQYF.

The chain is built from TRBV19 and TRBJ2-1, with D maybe TRBD1 (6 bases). In germline, CDR1 is LNHDA, CDR2 SQIVND (reference sequence). Trimming removed 3 bases from V and 7 bases from J, with 13 bases in between. The CDR3 spans 14 residues. The CDR3 reads CASSIQPGANEQFF. As DNA, the CDR3 is TGTGCCAGTAGTATCCAGCCAGGGGCTAATGAGCAGTTCTTC.

V is TRBV18 and J is TRBJ2-1; no clear D. Trimming stripped 2 bases from V and 10 bases from J, with 9 bases between. This CDR3 has 12 residues. Germline values: CDR1 KGHSH, CDR2 LQKENI. CDR3 DNA: TGTGCCAGCTCACCAGAGTCTCGGGAGCAGTTCTTC. This gives the protein CASSPESREQFF.

The chain links TRBV7-9 to TRBJ2-3; no clear D gene. Germline values: CDR1 SEHNR, CDR2 FQNEAQ (reference sequence). The CDR3 length is 16 residues. Trimming stripped 5 bases from V and 1 base from J, with 16 bases between. CDR3 in DNA: TGTGCCAGCAGCCAAGGTGAGAGGTCTGGCACAGATACGCAGTATTTT. Amino acid sequence: CASSQGERSGTDTQYF.

The chain recombines TRBV27 with TRBJ2-1; 8 bases agree with TRBD1. V was clipped by 1 base and J by 7 bases; unmatched bases: 9. CDR3 size: 16 residues. Per germline, CDR1 MNHEY and CDR2 SMNVEV (reference sequence). CDR3 nucleotides: TGTGCCAGCAGTTTATTGGAGACAGGGGTTAGGAATGAGCAGTTCTTC. This translates into CASSLLETGVRNEQFF.

This chain uses TRBV3-1 (or the pseudogene TRBV3-2) with TRBJ2-1; 12 bases are a match to TRBD1. This CDR3 spans 17 amino acids. The V segment lost 3 bases and the J segment 7 bases; nucleotides outside the gene matches: 10. The V gene's germline CDR1 is LGHDT and CDR2 YNNKEL (reference sequence). The CDR3 sequence is CASSHFRPGQGANEQFF. The CDR3 DNA reads TGTGCCAGCAGCCATTTCCGCCCGGGACAGGGGGCTAATGAGCAGTTCTTC.

A single count supports this clone. For the CDR3, the DNA is TGTGCCATCAGTGAACCACAGGGAGTCTCCTACGAGCAGTACTTC. This sequence encodes CAISEPQGVSYEQYF. V gene TRBV10-3 combines with J gene TRBJ2-7; D may be TRBD1 (6 bases). The CDR3 has 15 residues. Germline CDR1 and CDR2: ENHRY and SYGVKD. V shed 3 bases and J shed 0 bases, with 12 bases lying between them.

The V gene is TRBV5-4, the J gene TRBJ2-6; weak D call: TRBD1 (5 bases). This CDR3 is built from 16 residues. V lost 1 base to trimming and J lost 13 bases, with 21 bases between them. Germline assignment: CDR1 SGHNT and CDR2 YYREEE (reference sequence). DNA for the CDR3: TGTGCCAGCAGCTTGACCGGTAGAACAGGCATCGAGGTCCTGACTTTC. Translating it yields CASSLTGRTGIEVLTF.

The chain links TRBV11-3 to TRBJ2-2; 7 bases line up with TRBD2. Germline-derived CDR1 and CDR2 are SGHNT and YENEEA. V dropped 1 base and J dropped 7; count of bases not matched to a gene: 0. The CDR3 totals 13 residues. Written as DNA, the CDR3 is TGTGCCAGCAGCTTAGGGGGGGGCGGGGAGCTGTTTTTT. Encoded protein: CASSLGGGGELFF.

J is TRBJ2-1 and V is TRBV11-2; 8 bases fit TRBD2. The CDR3 extends over 14 amino acids. The junction had 5 bases not matched to a gene; V was cut back by 0 bases and J by 10 bases. CDR1 SGHAT and CDR2 FQNNGV come from the germline V gene. The CDR3 region is CASSLDRGGVEQFF. The DNA of the CDR3 is TGTGCCAGCAGCTTAGACCGGGGGGGGGTCGAGCAGTTCTTC.

The V call is TRBV3-1 (or the pseudogene TRBV3-2), the J call TRBJ1-1; D perhaps matches TRBD1 (6 bases). This CDR3 spans 14 amino acids. From germline, CDR1 is LGHDT and CDR2 YNNKEL (reference sequence). Trimming pared 2 bases from V and 7 bases from J, leaving 14 bases between. The CDR3 DNA follows: TGTGCCAGCAGCCAATCGGACAGCTTCGGTGAAGCTTTCTTT. It translates to CASSQSDSFGEAFF.

The V gene is TRBV27, the J gene TRBJ1-2; possible D gene TRBD1, 6 bases. Trimming removed 7 bases at V and 7 bases at J, with 19 bases between. CDR3 length equals 14 residues. Per germline, CDR1 MNHEY and CDR2 SMNVEV (reference sequence). The CDR3 region has the DNA TGTGCCAGCAATGGACGGGGGGCGAATAGTGGCTACACCTTC. It codes for CASNGRGANSGYTF.

The chain links TRBV6-5 to TRBJ1-2; 11 bases map to TRBD1. This CDR3 has 16 amino acids. Germline CDR1 is MNHEY and CDR2 is SVGAGI. With V trimmed by 2 bases and J by 6 bases, 8 bases remained unmatched. This CDR3 is CASSYGPDRGLDGYTF. The DNA for the CDR3 is TGTGCCAGCAGTTACGGTCCGGACAGGGGGCTCGATGGCTACACCTTC.

The gene calls are TRBV5-1 and TRBJ2-7; D might be TRBD2 (5 bases). The germline V and J ends were trimmed by 2 bases and 4 bases, with 10 bases remaining between them. This CDR3 is built from 13 residues. CDR1 is SGHRS, CDR2 YFSETQ, per germline. The CDR3 sequence is CASSFEGRYEQYF. In nucleotides, the CDR3 is TGCGCCAGCAGCTTTGAAGGGAGATACGAGCAGTACTTC.

This chain links TRBV6-5 with TRBJ1-1; the match to TRBD1 covers 8 bases. Germline lookup yields CDR1 MNHEY and CDR2 SVGAGI. This CDR3 comprises 16 residues. Trimming cost V 4 bases and J 4 bases; bases outside gene matches: 11. DNA for the CDR3: TGTGCCAGCAGTTCCCCGACAGGGGAGCGGGCCACTGAAGCTTTCTTT. Translation gives CASSSPTGERATEAFF.

The rearrangement links TRBV18 to TRBJ2-1; TRBD1 matches 9 bases. CDR3 length equals 14 residues. With 5 bases clipped from V and 4 bases from J, the junction kept 3 bases outside the gene matches. CDR1 and CDR2 (germline): KGHSH, LQKENI. CDR3 sequence (DNA): TGTGCCAGCTCATCCGGGACAGGGTACAATGAGCAGTTCTTC. This gives the protein CASSSGTGYNEQFF.

The chain recombines TRBV29-1 with TRBJ2-7; D unclear. CDR3 size: 13 residues. The germline gives CDR1 SQVTM, CDR2 ANQGSEA. V was pared by 5 bases and J by 2 bases, with 13 bases between. In nucleotides, the CDR3 is TGCAGCGTTACCGACACACTCCCCTACGAGCAGTACTTC. Amino acids: CSVTDTLPYEQYF.

The chain carries TRBV18 and TRBJ2-3, with TRBD2 matching 7 bases. The CDR3 length is 12 residues. With 2 bases clipped from V and 10 bases from J, the junction kept 3 bases outside the gene matches. The V gene's germline CDR1 is KGHSH and CDR2 LQKENI. The CDR3 spells CASSPTGGAQYF. The CDR3 DNA reads as TGTGCCAGCTCACCAACGGGGGGTGCGCAGTATTTT.

This chain links TRBV5-1 with TRBJ1-6; 7 bases align to TRBD1. CDR3 length: 15 residues. CDR1 is SGHRS, CDR2 YFSETQ, per germline. The V segment lost 0 bases and the J segment 10 bases; nucleotides outside the gene matches: 7. The DNA for the CDR3 is TGCGCCAGCAGCTTGGATGGGACAGAGGGATCACCCCTCCACTTT. Its translation: CASSLDGTEGSPLHF.

V usage is TRBV12-3 or TRBV12-4 and J usage is TRBJ1-1; possible D gene TRBD1, 5 bases. The V end was cut by 6 bases, the J end by 2 bases, with 10 bases between. This CDR3 spans 13 amino acids. The CDR3 DNA sequence: TGTGCCAGCAGCCCGACAGAAAACACTGAAGCTTTCTTT. It encodes CASSPTENTEAFF.

The gene calls are TRBV28 and TRBJ1-2, with D possibly matching TRBD1 (6 bases). The CDR3 sequence is 13 residues long. Germline V lookup: CDR1 MDHEN, CDR2 SYDVKM. Trimming left V 6 bases short and J 4 bases short, with 12 bases between. CDR3 region: CASRAGVSYGYTF. CDR3 coding DNA: TGTGCCAGCAGGGCAGGGGTGAGCTATGGCTACACCTTC.

CDR3 sequence reads: CASSAADGGAFF. The CDR3 bases are TGTGCCAGCAGCGCGGCCGACGGTGGAGCTTTCTTT. This sequence joins TRBV3-1 (or the pseudogene TRBV3-2) and TRBJ1-1; D not certain. V lost 5 bases and J lost 10, with 14 bases in between. This CDR3 has 12 amino acids. Germline assignment: CDR1 LGHDT and CDR2 YNNKEL (reference sequence).

V is TRBV2 and J is TRBJ2-3, with 12 positions matching TRBD2. V lost 4 bases and J lost 7; bases outside the gene matches: 9. Germline V gene lookup returns CDR1 SNHLY and CDR2 FYNNEI. CDR3 length: 16 residues. The CDR3 protein is CASSGFLAGGPNTQYF. The CDR3 DNA reads as TGTGCCAGCAGTGGGTTTCTAGCGGGGGGGCCGAATACGCAGTATTTT.

The chain carries TRBV6-5 and TRBJ2-7, with TRBD1 matching 7 bases. The CDR3 is made up of 13 amino acids. V trimming: 5 bases; J trimming: 3 bases; junction bases outside the gene matches: 4. The germline gives CDR1 MNHEY, CDR2 SVGAGI. The DNA of the CDR3 is TGTGCCAGCAGTCAGGGGGAGTACTACGAGCAGTACTTC. This translates into CASSQGEYYEQYF.

V is TRBV29-1 and J is TRBJ1-2; tentative D call: TRBD1 (5 bases). Trimming shortened V by 5 bases and J by 4 bases, and 14 bases separated the two germline ends. The germline CDR1 and CDR2 sequences are SQVTM and ANQGSEA. The CDR3 length is 13 residues. CDR3 region: CSVRRGGIYGYTF. CDR3 bases: TGCAGCGTTAGACGGGGGGGGATCTATGGCTACACCTTC.

The rearrangement joins TRBV18 to TRBJ1-5; 9 nucleotides agree with TRBD1. The V and J ends lost 2 bases and 1 base, in that order; junction bases with no gene match: 3. The CDR3 consists of 16 residues. Germline CDR1 is KGHSH and CDR2 is LQKENI. The CDR3 DNA is TGTGCCAGCTCACCAGGACAGGGGTTAAGCAATCAGCCCCAGCATTTT. It yields the protein CASSPGQGLSNQPQHF.

The chain recombines TRBV11-2 with TRBJ1-6; TRBD1 is a possible D gene (6 bases). The CDR3 loop spans 17 amino acids. Germline values: CDR1 SGHAT, CDR2 FQNNGV. Deletions cut 0 bases from V and 3 bases from J, with 12 bases between. CDR3 DNA sequence: TGTGCCAGCAGCTTAGAAGGGGGAAATAGCTATAATTCACCCCTCCACTTT. Residues: CASSLEGGNSYNSPLHF.

J is TRBJ2-7 and V is TRBV5-1, with TRBD1 as a possible D gene (5 bases). With 4 bases removed from V and 2 bases from J, the gap between germline ends came to 13 bases. Germline CDR1 reads SGHRS; CDR2 reads YFSETQ. The CDR3 spans 14 residues. This CDR3 reads CASSLSRAPYEQYF. In DNA form, the CDR3 reads TGCGCCAGCAGCCTGAGCAGGGCTCCCTACGAGCAGTACTTC.

V is TRBV7-9 and J is TRBJ1-5, with D hard to call. The germline V gene has CDR1 SEHNR and CDR2 FQNEAQ (reference sequence). V lost 1 base, J lost 7 bases, and 11 bases lay in between. The CDR3 loop spans 14 amino acids. The CDR3 coding sequence is TGTGCCAGCAGCTTAGGGTGGGCCGACCAGCCCCAGCATTTT. Residues: CASSLGWADQPQHF.